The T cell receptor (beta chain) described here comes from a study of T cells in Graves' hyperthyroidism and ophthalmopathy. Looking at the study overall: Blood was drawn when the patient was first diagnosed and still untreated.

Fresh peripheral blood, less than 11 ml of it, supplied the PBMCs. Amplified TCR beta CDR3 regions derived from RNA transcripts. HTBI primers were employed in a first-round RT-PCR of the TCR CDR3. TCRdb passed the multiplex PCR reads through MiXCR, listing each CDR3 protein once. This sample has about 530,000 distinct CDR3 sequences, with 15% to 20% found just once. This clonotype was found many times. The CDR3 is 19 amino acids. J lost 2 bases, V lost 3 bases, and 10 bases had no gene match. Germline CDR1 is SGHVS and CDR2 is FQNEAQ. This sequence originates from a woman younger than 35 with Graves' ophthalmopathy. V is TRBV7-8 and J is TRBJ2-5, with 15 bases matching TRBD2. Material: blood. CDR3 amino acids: CASSFGLAGGRPNQETQYF. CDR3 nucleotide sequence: TGTGCCAGCAGCTTTGGACTAGCGGGAGGGCGTCCCAATCAAGAGACCCAGTACTTC. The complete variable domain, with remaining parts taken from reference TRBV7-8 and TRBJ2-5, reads GAGVSQSPRYKVAKRGQDVALRCDPISGHVSLFWYQQALGQGPEFLTYFQNEAQLDKSGLPSDRFFAERPEGSVSTLKIQRTQQEDSAVYLCASSFGLAGGRPNQETQYFGPGTRLLVL.